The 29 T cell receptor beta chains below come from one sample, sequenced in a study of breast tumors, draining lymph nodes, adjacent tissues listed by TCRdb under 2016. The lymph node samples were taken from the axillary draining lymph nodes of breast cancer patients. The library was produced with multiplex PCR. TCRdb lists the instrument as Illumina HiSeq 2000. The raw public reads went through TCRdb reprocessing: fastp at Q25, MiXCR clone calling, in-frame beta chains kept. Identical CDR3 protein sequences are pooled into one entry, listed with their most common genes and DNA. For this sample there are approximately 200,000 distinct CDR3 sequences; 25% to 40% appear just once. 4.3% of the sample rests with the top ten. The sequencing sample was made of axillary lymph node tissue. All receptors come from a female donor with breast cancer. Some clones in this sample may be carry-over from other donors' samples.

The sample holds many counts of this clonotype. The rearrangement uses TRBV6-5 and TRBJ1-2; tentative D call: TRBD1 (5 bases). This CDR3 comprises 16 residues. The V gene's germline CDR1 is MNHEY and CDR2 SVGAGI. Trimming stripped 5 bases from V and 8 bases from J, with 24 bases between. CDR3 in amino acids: CASSPSRGLVIKGYTF. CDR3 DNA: TGTGCCAGCAGTCCCTCTCGGGGCTTGGTCATCAAAGGCTACACCTTC.

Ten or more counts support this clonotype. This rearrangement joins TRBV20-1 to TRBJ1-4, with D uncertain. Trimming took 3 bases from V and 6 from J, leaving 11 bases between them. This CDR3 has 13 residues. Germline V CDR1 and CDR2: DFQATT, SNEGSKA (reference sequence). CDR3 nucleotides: TGCAGTGCTAGTAGTAGGGCAGATGAAAAACTGTTTTTT. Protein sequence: CSASSRADEKLFF.

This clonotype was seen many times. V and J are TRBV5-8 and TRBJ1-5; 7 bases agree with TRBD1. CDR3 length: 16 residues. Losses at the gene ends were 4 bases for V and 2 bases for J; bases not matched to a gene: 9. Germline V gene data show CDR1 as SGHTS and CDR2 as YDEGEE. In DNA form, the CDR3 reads TGTGCCAGCAGCGGGGGACAGCCGAGCGGCAATCAGCCCCAGCATTTT. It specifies CASSGGQPSGNQPQHF.

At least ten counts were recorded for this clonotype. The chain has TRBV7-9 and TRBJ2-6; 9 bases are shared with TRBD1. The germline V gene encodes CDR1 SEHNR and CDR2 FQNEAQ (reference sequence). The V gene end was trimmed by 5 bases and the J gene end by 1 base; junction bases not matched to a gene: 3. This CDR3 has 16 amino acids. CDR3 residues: CASSLQGASGANVLTF. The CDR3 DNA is TGTGCCAGCAGCCTACAGGGGGCTTCTGGGGCCAACGTCCTGACTTTC.

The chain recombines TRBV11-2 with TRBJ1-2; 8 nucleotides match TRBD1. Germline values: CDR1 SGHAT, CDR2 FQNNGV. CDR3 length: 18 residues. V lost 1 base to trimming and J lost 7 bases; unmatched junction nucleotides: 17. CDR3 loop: CASSLVRPGARGPVGYTF. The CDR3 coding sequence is TGTGCCAGCAGCTTAGTTCGGCCCGGGGCCAGGGGGCCGGTTGGCTACACCTTC. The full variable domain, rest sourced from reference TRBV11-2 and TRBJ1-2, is EAGVAQSPRYKIIEKRQSVAFWCNPISGHATLYWYQQILGQGPKLLIQFQNNGVVDDSQLPKDRFSAERLKGVDSTLKIQPAKLEDSAVYLCASSLVRPGARGPVGYTFGSGTRLTVV.

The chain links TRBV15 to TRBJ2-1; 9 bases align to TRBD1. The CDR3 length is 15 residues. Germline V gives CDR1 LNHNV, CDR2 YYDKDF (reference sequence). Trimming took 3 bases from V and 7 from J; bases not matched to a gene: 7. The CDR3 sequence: CATSRPGTGSNEQFF. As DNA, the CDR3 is TGTGCCACCAGCAGGCCCGGGACAGGGTCTAATGAGCAGTTCTTC.

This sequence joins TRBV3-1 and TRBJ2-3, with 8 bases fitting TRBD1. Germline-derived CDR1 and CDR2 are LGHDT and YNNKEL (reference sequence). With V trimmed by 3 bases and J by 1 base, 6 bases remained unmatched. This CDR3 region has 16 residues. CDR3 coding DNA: TGTGCCAGCAGCCACCCGACAGGGGCGGGCACAGATACGCAGTATTTT. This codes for CASSHPTGAGTDTQYF.

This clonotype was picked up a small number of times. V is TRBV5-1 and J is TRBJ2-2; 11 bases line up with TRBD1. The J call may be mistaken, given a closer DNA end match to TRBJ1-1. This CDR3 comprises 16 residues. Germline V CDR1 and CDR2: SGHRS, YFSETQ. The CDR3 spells CASSDGQGAWGTEAFF. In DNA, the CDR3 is TGCGCCAGCAGCGATGGACAGGGGGCTTGGGGGACTGAAGCTTTCTTT.

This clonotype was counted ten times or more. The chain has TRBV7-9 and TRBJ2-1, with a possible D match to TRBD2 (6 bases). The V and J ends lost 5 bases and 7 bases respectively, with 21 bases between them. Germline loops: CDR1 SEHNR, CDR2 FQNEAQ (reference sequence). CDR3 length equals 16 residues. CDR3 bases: TGTGCCAGCAGCCCGACTCGGGGGTCGTCGAGTAATGAGCAGTTCTTC. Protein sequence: CASSPTRGSSSNEQFF.

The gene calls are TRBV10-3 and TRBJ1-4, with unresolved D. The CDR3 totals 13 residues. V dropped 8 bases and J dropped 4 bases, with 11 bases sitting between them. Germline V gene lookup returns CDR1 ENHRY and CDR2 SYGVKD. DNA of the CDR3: TGTGCCATCCGGCGCTCCCTTAATGAAAAACTGTTTTTT. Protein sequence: CAIRRSLNEKLFF.

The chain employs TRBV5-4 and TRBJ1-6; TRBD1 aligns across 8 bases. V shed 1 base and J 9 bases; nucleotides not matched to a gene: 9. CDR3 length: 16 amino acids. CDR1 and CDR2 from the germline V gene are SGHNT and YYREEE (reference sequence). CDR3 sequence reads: CASSLRAGGAGSPLHF. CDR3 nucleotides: TGTGCCAGCAGCTTGCGGGCAGGGGGCGCCGGTTCACCCCTCCACTTT.

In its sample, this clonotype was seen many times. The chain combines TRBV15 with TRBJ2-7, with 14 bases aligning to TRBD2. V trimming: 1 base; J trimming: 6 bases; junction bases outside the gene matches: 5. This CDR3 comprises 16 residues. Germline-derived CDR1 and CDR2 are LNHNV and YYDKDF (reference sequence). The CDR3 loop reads CATSRGPGTSGSEQYF. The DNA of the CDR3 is TGTGCCACCAGCAGAGGCCCCGGGACTAGCGGGAGCGAGCAGTACTTC.

DNA for the CDR3: TGTGCCCTGGGGGAGGGATCCACTGAAGCTTTCTTT. Translating gives CALGEGSTEAFF. The chain combines TRBV30 with TRBJ1-1; D possibly corresponds to TRBD1 (5 bases). Germline V gives CDR1 GTSNPN, CDR2 SVGIG (reference sequence). The CDR3 covers 12 residues. V was cut by 8 bases and J by 4 bases, with 14 bases left in between.

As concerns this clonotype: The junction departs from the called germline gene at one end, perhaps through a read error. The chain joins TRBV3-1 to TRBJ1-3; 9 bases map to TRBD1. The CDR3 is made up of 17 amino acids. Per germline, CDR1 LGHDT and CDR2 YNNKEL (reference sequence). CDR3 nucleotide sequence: TGTGCCAGCGGCCAAGAGCGGGACAGGGTAGGAGGAAACACCATATATTTT. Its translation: CASGQERDRVGGNTIYF.

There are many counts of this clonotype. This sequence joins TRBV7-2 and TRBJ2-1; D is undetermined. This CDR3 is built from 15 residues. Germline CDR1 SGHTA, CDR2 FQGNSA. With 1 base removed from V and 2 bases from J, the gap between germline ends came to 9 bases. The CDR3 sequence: CASSLDYSTYNEQFF. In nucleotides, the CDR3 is TGTGCCAGCAGCTTAGACTACTCCACCTACAATGAGCAGTTCTTC. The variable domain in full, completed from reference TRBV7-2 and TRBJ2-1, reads GAGVSQSPSNKVTEKGKDVELRCDPISGHTALYWYRQSLGQGLEFLIYFQGNSAPDKSGLPSDRFSAERTGGSVSTLTIQRTQQEDSAVYLCASSLDYSTYNEQFFGPGTRLTVL.

The CDR3 sequence: CASSPGGEDGYTF. The CDR3 region has the DNA TGTGCCAGCAGCCCAGGGGGGGAGGATGGCTACACCTTC. The rearrangement joins TRBV2 to TRBJ1-2; 7 bases map to TRBD1. The length of the CDR3 is 13 residues. Losses at the gene ends were 6 bases for V and 6 bases for J; bases not matched to a gene: 7. CDR1 SNHLY and CDR2 FYNNEI come from the germline V gene.

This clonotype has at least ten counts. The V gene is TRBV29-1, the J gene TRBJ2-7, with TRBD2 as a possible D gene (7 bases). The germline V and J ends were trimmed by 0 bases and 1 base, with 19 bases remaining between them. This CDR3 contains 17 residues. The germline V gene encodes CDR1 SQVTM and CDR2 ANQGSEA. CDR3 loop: CSVEDRGKGGTSYEQYF. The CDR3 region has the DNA TGCAGCGTTGAAGATCGGGGTAAGGGGGGGACTTCCTACGAGCAGTACTTC.

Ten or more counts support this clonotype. CDR3 amino acids: CASSLVGGAGGQPQHF. CDR3 sequence (DNA): TGTGCCAGCAGCTTAGTTGGGGGGGCTGGCGGTCAGCCCCAGCATTTT. This chain joins TRBV7-2 and TRBJ1-5; D may be TRBD1 (6 bases). Germline-derived CDR1 and CDR2 are SGHTA and FQGNSA. The CDR3 has 16 amino acids. V was cut by 1 base and J by 6 bases, with 16 bases left in between.

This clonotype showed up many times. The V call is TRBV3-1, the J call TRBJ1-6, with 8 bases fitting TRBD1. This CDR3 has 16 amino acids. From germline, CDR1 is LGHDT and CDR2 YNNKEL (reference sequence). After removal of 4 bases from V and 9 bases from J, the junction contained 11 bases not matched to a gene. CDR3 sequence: CASSLGQGPWASPLHF. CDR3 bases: TGTGCCAGCAGCCTTGGACAGGGCCCGTGGGCTTCACCCCTCCACTTT.

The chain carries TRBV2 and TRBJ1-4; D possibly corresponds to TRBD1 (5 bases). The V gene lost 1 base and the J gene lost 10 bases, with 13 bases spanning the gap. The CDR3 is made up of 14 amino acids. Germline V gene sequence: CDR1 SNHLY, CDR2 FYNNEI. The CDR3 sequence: CASSEGVGVGKLFF. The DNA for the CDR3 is TGTGCCAGCAGTGAAGGGGTAGGGGTTGGAAAACTGTTTTTT.

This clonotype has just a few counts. CDR3 amino acids: CASSPTGRLAKNIQYF. The CDR3, as DNA: TGTGCCAGCAGCCCGACAGGGCGGTTGGCCAAAAACATTCAGTACTTC. The chain links TRBV3-1 to TRBJ2-4; 7 positions agree with TRBD1. After removal of 4 bases from V and 1 base from J, the junction contained 7 bases not matched to a gene. The length of the CDR3 is 16 residues. Germline CDR1 LGHDT, CDR2 YNNKEL (reference sequence). Supplemented by reference TRBV3-1 and TRBJ2-4, the full variable domain reads DTAVSQTPKYLVTQMGNDKSIKCEQNLGHDTMYWYKQDSKKFLKIMFSYNNKELIINETVPNRFSPKSPDKAHLNLHINSLELGDSAVYFCASSPTGRLAKNIQYFGAGTRLSVL.

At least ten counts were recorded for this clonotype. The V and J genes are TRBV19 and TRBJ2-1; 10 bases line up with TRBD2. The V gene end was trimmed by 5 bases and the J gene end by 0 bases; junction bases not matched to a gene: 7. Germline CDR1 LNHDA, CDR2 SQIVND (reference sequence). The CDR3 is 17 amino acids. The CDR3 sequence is CASSVSGGAGSYNEQFF. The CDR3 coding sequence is TGTGCCAGTAGTGTAAGCGGGGGGGCCGGCTCCTACAATGAGCAGTTCTTC.

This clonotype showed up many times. The CDR3 coding sequence is TGTGCCACCAGCAGAGATGCGGCTAGCGGGGGTGAGCAGTACTTC. Amino acids: CATSRDAASGGEQYF. The chain combines TRBV15 with TRBJ2-7; TRBD2 aligns across 10 bases. The CDR3 has 15 amino acids. The J segment lost 7 bases and the V segment lost 0 bases, leaving 6 bases of the junction unmatched. Germline loops: CDR1 LNHNV, CDR2 YYDKDF (reference sequence).

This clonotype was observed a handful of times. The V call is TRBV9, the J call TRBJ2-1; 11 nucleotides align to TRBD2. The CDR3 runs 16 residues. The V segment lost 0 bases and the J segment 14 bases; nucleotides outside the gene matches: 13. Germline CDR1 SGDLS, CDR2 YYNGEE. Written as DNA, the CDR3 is TGTGCCAGCAGCGTAGGGACTAGCGGGTACCCACCCCCGGAGTTCTTC. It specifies CASSVGTSGYPPPEFF.

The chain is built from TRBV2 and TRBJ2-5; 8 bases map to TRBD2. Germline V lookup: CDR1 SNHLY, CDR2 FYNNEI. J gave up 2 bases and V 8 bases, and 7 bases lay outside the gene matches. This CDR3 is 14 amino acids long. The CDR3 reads CASVLTSGQETQYF. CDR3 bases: TGTGCCAGCGTCTTAACTAGCGGACAAGAGACCCAGTACTTC.

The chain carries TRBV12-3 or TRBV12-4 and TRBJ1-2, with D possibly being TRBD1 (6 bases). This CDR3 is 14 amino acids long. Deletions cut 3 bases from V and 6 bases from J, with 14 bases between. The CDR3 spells CASSFSGGYDGYTF. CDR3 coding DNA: TGTGCCAGCAGTTTTTCGGGGGGCTACGATGGCTACACCTTC.

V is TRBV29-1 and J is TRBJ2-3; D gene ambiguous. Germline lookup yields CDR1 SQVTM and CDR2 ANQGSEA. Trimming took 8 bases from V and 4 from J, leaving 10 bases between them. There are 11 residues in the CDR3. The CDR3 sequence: CSSGEADTQYF. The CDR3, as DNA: TGCAGCTCCGGAGAGGCAGATACGCAGTATTTT.

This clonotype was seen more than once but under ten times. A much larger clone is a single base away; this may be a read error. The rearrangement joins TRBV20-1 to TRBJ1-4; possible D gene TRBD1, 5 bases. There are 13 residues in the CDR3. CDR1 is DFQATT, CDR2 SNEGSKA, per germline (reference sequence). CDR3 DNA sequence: TGCAGTGCACCAAGGGAGCAGGGTGAAACACTGTTTTTT. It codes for CSAPREQGETLFF.

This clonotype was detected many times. The CDR3 region has the DNA TGTGCCAGCAGTTACTCGACAGGGAGGAATTCACCCCTCCACTTT. It codes for CASSYSTGRNSPLHF. V usage is TRBV6-5 and J usage is TRBJ1-6; the match to TRBD1 covers 7 bases. Germline V lookup: CDR1 MNHEY, CDR2 SVGAGI. The CDR3 totals 15 residues. J lost 7 bases, V lost 0 bases, and 3 bases had no gene match.